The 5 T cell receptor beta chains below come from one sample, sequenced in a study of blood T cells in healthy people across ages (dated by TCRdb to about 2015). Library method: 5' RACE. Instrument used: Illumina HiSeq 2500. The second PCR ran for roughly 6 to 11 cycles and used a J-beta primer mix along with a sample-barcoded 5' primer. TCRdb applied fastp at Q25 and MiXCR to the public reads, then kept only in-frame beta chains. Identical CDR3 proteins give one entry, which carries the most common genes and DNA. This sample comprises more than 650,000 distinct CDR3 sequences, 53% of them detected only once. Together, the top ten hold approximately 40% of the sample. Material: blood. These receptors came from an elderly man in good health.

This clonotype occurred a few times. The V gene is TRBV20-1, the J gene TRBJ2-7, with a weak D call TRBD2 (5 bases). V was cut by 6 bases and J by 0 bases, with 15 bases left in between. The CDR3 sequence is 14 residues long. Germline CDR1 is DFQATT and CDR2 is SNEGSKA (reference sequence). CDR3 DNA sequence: TGCAGTGCCCCTAGGGCGGGTAGCTCCTACGAGCAGTACTTC. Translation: CSAPRAGSSYEQYF.

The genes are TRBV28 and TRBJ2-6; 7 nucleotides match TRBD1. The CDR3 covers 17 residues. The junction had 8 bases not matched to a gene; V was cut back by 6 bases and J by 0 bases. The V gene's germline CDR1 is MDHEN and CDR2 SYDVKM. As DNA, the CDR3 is TGTGCCAGCAGCCAGACAGGGTTAAGCTCTGGGGCCAACGTCCTGACTTTC. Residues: CASSQTGLSSGANVLTF.

CDR3 amino acids: CASSLDGGRGGTGELFF. CDR3 in DNA: TGTGCCAGCAGCTTGGACGGCGGGAGGGGCGGCACCGGGGAGCTGTTTTTT. This chain joins TRBV5-5 and TRBJ2-2; TRBD2 agrees at 9 bases. The CDR3 covers 17 residues. The V gene's germline CDR1 is SGHKS and CDR2 YYEKEE (reference sequence). J was trimmed by 4 bases and V by 0 bases; bases with no gene match: 7.

The CDR3 bases are TGTGCCAGCAGCGCCAGCCCCCAGGGAGTTAATGAAAAACTGTTTTTT. It codes for CASSASPQGVNEKLFF. The chain has TRBV9 and TRBJ1-4; the D gene is possibly TRBD1 (5 bases). There are 16 residues in the CDR3. The germline V and J ends were trimmed by 3 bases and 4 bases, with 16 bases remaining between them. The germline CDR1 and CDR2 sequences are SGDLS and YYNGEE.

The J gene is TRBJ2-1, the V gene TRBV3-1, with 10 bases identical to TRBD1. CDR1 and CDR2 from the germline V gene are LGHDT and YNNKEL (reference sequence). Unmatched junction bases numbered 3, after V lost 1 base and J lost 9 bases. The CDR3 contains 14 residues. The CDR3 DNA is TGTGCCAGCAGCCAAGGACAGGGGGCCAGTGAGCAGTTCTTC. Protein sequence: CASSQGQGASEQFF.